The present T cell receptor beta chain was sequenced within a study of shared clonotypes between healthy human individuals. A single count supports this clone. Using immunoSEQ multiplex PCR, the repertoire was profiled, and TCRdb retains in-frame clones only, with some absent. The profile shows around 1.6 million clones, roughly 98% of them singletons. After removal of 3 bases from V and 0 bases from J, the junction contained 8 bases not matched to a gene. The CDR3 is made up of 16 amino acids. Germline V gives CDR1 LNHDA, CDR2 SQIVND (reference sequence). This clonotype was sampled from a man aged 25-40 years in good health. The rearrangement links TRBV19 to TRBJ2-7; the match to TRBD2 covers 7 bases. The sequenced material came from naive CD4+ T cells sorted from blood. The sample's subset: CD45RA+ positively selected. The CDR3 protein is CASSIVAGDHSYEQYF. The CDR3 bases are TGTGCCAGTAGTATTGTCGCGGGAGATCACTCCTACGAGCAGTACTTC.